The 20 T cell receptor beta chains reported below all come from one sample, sequenced in a study of T cell responses to AZD1222 COVID-19 vaccine. Produced via immunoSEQ multiplex PCR; TCRdb's table is partial and in-frame only. The sample has under 150,000 clones, 75% to 90% seen once. The sequenced sample was peripheral blood, obtained on day 0 of MenACWY control vaccination. The source is an adult in good health.

The chain uses TRBV7-9 and TRBJ2-1; TRBD2 aligns across 9 bases. J lost 9 bases, V lost 4 bases, and 10 bases had no gene match. From germline, CDR1 is SEHNR and CDR2 FQNEAQ (reference sequence). The CDR3 is made up of 15 amino acids. The CDR3 here is CASSSIAGAGSEQFF. The CDR3 DNA reads TGTGCCAGCAGCTCTATAGCGGGGGCGGGCAGTGAGCAGTTCTTC.

V and J are TRBV24-1 and TRBJ1-2, with D unresolved. V was shortened by 1 base and J by 4 bases, with 9 bases between the two germline ends. CDR3 size: 14 residues. Germline V gives CDR1 KGHDR, CDR2 SFDVKD. Here the CDR3 DNA reads TGTGCCACCAGTGATTTTGACATTCCCTATGGCTACACCTTC. This gives the protein CATSDFDIPYGYTF.

This clone was seen only once. J is TRBJ2-5 and V is TRBV12-3 or TRBV12-4; D gene unclear. The CDR3 totals 13 residues. V lost 3 bases, J lost 2 bases, and 7 bases lay in between. Here the CDR3 reads CASSLSPQETQYF. The DNA for the CDR3 is TGTGCCAGCAGTTTGAGTCCACAAGAGACCCAGTACTTC.

This clone was seen a handful of times. The rearrangement links TRBV11-1 to TRBJ2-3; 9 nucleotides align to TRBD1. This CDR3 is built from 17 residues. Germline values: CDR1 SGHAT, CDR2 FQDESV (reference sequence). After removal of 0 bases from V and 4 bases from J, the junction contained 8 bases not matched to a gene. CDR3 region: CASSLASSGTGPDTQYF. CDR3 nucleotides: TGTGCCAGCAGCTTAGCCTCGTCCGGGACAGGGCCAGATACGCAGTATTTT. The variable domain in full, completed from reference TRBV11-1 and TRBJ2-3, reads EAEVAQSPRYKITEKSQAVAFWCDPISGHATLYWYRQILGQGPELLVQFQDESVVDDSQLPKDRFSAERLKGVDSTLKIQPAELGDSAMYLCASSLASSGTGPDTQYFGPGTRLTVL.

The rearrangement uses TRBV7-9 and TRBJ2-7; tentative D call: TRBD2 (6 bases). Trimming took off 3 bases at V and 9 bases at J, with 15 bases between the two ends. Germline loops: CDR1 SEHNR, CDR2 FQNEAQ (reference sequence). CDR3 length: 13 amino acids. The CDR3 is CASSFGGTLGQYF. The CDR3 coding sequence is TGTGCCAGCAGCTTTGGGGGGACCCTCGGGCAGTACTTC.

The rearrangement joins TRBV18 to TRBJ1-6; TRBD1 is a possible D gene (5 bases). The CDR3 runs to 17 residues. Germline V lookup: CDR1 KGHSH, CDR2 LQKENI. V was pared by 3 bases and J by 7 bases, with 19 bases between. CDR3 sequence: CASSPRMVGELNSPLHF. DNA of the CDR3: TGTGCCAGCTCACCGAGAATGGTAGGGGAACTCAATTCACCCCTCCACTTT.

This sequence joins TRBV7-3 and TRBJ2-5; D is perhaps TRBD2 (5 bases). The ends were cut back, 5 bases at V and 4 bases at J, with 14 bases in the middle. The CDR3 has 14 residues. The V gene's germline CDR1 is SGHTA and CDR2 FQGTGA. CDR3 residues: CASSTSGLGETQYF. CDR3 nucleotides: TGTGCCAGCAGCACTAGTGGGTTGGGAGAGACCCAGTACTTC.

In DNA, the CDR3 is TGTGCCAGCAGCGTGACTAGCGGGTACAGCACAGATACGCAGTATTTT. Translated: CASSVTSGYSTDTQYF. The chain joins TRBV7-2 to TRBJ2-3, with TRBD2 matching 10 bases. The CDR3 extends over 16 amino acids. Germline loops: CDR1 SGHTA, CDR2 FQGNSA. Losses at the gene ends were 5 bases for V and 0 bases for J; bases not matched to a gene: 5.

This rearrangement joins TRBV2 to TRBJ2-5; TRBD1 is a possible D gene (5 bases). V was clipped by 6 bases and J by 2 bases, with 13 bases between them. CDR3 length: 14 amino acids. Germline values: CDR1 SNHLY, CDR2 FYNNEI. CDR3 loop: CASRILRDQETQYF. Here the CDR3 DNA reads TGTGCCAGCAGGATCCTCAGGGATCAAGAGACCCAGTACTTC.

The J gene is TRBJ1-2, the V gene TRBV19, with D tentatively TRBD1 (5 bases). Germline lookup yields CDR1 LNHDA and CDR2 SQIVND (reference sequence). V was clipped by 9 bases and J by 0 bases, with 14 bases between them. This CDR3 spans 14 amino acids. The CDR3 DNA reads TGTGCCAGGCGAGGGGCAGGTCCTAACTATGGCTACACCTTC. Translating gives CARRGAGPNYGYTF. Full variable domain (rest looked up from reference TRBV19 and TRBJ1-2): DGGITQSPKYLFRKEGQNVTLSCEQNLNHDAMYWYRQDPGQGLRLIYYSQIVNDFQKGDIAEGYSVSREKKESFPLTVTSAQKNPTAFYLCARRGAGPNYGYTFGSGTRLTVV.

The chain couples TRBV7-8 to TRBJ1-2; the D is unclear. Trimming took off 3 bases at V and 10 bases at J, with 24 bases between the two ends. CDR1 and CDR2 from the germline V gene are SGHVS and FQNEAQ. The CDR3 has 16 amino acids. The CDR3 DNA is TGTGCCAGCAGCTTCGGTGTCCGGGATCGTCCGGCTACCTACACCTTC. Protein: CASSFGVRDRPATYTF. Supplemented by reference TRBV7-8 and TRBJ1-2, the full variable domain reads GAGVSQSPRYKVAKRGQDVALRCDPISGHVSLFWYQQALGQGPEFLTYFQNEAQLDKSGLPSDRFFAERPEGSVSTLKIQRTQQEDSAVYLCASSFGVRDRPATYTFGSGTRLTVV.

This chain joins TRBV18 and TRBJ2-7, with a weak D call TRBD2 (6 bases). The CDR3 is 15 amino acids. The V gene lost 3 bases and the J gene lost 2 bases, with 14 bases spanning the gap. Germline CDR1 is KGHSH and CDR2 is LQKENI. The chain's CDR3 is CASSPGLTVPYEQYF. In nucleotides, the CDR3 is TGTGCCAGCTCACCCGGACTAACGGTTCCCTACGAGCAGTACTTC.

The V call is TRBV2, the J call TRBJ2-7, with 8 positions matching TRBD1. CDR3 length: 13 amino acids. V was clipped by 4 bases and J by 7 bases; unmatched bases: 6. The germline V gene has CDR1 SNHLY and CDR2 FYNNEI. The chain's CDR3 is CASSVGQGDEQYF. DNA for the CDR3: TGTGCCAGCAGTGTTGGACAGGGAGATGAGCAGTACTTC.

This chain links TRBV12-3 or TRBV12-4 with TRBJ1-6; D not resolved. The CDR3 covers 13 residues. V was cut by 1 base and J by 8 bases, with 6 bases left in between. CDR3 sequence (DNA): TGTGCCAGCAGTTTAGTTCGGGATTCACCCCTCCACTTT. As protein: CASSLVRDSPLHF.

The chain is built from TRBV5-4 and TRBJ1-6, with 7 nucleotides matching TRBD1. V was pared by 2 bases and J by 6 bases, with 2 bases of the junction left unmatched. Germline-derived CDR1 and CDR2 are SGHNT and YYREEE (reference sequence). The CDR3 totals 14 residues. The CDR3: CASSFNRGNSPLHF. As DNA, the CDR3 is TGTGCCAGCAGCTTTAACAGGGGTAATTCACCCCTCCACTTT.

This sequence joins TRBV11-2 and TRBJ1-1, with no clear D. This CDR3 has 15 amino acids. Trimming took 4 bases from V and 4 from J, leaving 16 bases between them. The V gene's germline CDR1 is SGHAT and CDR2 FQNNGV. CDR3: CASSSLTWGSTEAFF. CDR3 DNA: TGTGCCAGCAGCTCTCTCACTTGGGGAAGCACTGAAGCTTTCTTT.

Comment on this clone: This CDR3 is also generated by other DNA sequences in the sample. CDR3 DNA sequence: TGTGCCAGTAGTCTAGGGACTAATTCACCCCTCCACTTT. Protein: CASSLGTNSPLHF. The chain has TRBV19 and TRBJ1-6; tentative D call: TRBD1 (5 bases). Germline CDR1 and CDR2: LNHDA and SQIVND (reference sequence). Trimming shortened V by 5 bases and J by 6 bases, and 8 bases separated the two germline ends. The CDR3 runs 13 residues.

The gene calls are TRBV19 and TRBJ1-1; D is unclear. V was clipped by 6 bases and J by 1 base, with 15 bases between them. The CDR3 is 15 residues long. CDR1 is LNHDA and CDR2 is SQIVND in the germline V gene (reference sequence). The CDR3 reads CASSHPTLSNTEAFF. Written as DNA, the CDR3 is TGTGCCAGTAGCCACCCGACACTCTCGAACACTGAAGCTTTCTTT.

The gene calls are TRBV11-2 and TRBJ2-3; 13 bases map to TRBD2. In germline, CDR1 is SGHAT, CDR2 FQNNGV. This CDR3 comprises 18 residues. Trimming cost V 2 bases and J 0 bases; bases outside gene matches: 5. The CDR3 bases are TGTGCCAGCAGCTTACGACTAGCGGGGGGCGGGAGCACAGATACGCAGTATTTT. Its protein is CASSLRLAGGGSTDTQYF.

This chain links TRBV20-1 with TRBJ1-5; no firm D call. CDR3 size: 12 residues. Germline CDR1 and CDR2: DFQATT and SNEGSKA (reference sequence). Trimming cost V 3 bases and J 0 bases, with 3 bases left between them. CDR3 in DNA: TGCAGTGCTAGTAATAGCAATCAGCCCCAGCATTTT. Protein sequence: CSASNSNQPQHF.